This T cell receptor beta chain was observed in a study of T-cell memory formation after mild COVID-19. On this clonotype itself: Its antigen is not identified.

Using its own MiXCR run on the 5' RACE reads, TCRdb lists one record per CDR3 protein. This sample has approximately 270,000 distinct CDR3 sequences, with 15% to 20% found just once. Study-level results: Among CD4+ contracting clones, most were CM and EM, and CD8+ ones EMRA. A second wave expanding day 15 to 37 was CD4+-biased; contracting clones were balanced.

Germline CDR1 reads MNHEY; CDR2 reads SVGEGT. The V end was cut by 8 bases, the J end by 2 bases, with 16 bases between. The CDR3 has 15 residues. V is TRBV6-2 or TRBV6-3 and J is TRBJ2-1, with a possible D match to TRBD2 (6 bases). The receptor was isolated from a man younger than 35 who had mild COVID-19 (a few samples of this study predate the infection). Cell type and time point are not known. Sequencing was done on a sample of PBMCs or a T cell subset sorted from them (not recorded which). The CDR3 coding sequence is TGTGCCAGCGGTCCTCGGGAGAACCCCTACAATGAGCAGTTCTTC. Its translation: CASGPRENPYNEQFF.